This T cell receptor beta chain was retrieved from a study of graft-versus-host responses after intestinal transplantation. About the study: Isolated intestinal, liver-intestinal, or multivisceral transplants had been given to the recipients. The whole recipient group had anti-thymocyte globulin induction followed by tacrolimus and steroids for around three years.

The researchers put around 200,000 CFSE-labeled responder cells into plates with around 200,000 irradiated, violet-dye-labeled stimulator cells. Upon completion of the reaction, proliferating CFSE-low responders, both CD3+CD4+ and CD3+CD8+, were sorted. Sequencing used immunoSEQ multiplex PCR; TCRdb keeps in-frame clones, though not all of them. The sample includes about 15,000 clones, 30% to 40% of them seen just once. The V end was cut by 1 base, the J end by 0 bases, with 7 bases between. The germline V gene encodes CDR1 MGHRA and CDR2 YSYEKL. The CDR3 is 15 amino acids. Study-wide points: Recipient marrow showed GvH clones, some seen first in ileum or blood.

The sequenced sample was alloreactive CD8+ T cells from a mixed lymphocyte reaction culture, obtained before intestinal transplant. Specified subset: CFSE-low proliferating T cells sorted from roughly 6-day pre-transplant mixed lymphocyte reaction (GvH or HvG direction). V gene TRBV4-1 combines with J gene TRBJ2-1; D gene ambiguous. The source of this sequence is a human patient who received an intestinal transplant. The CDR3 sequence is CASSQGASSYNEQFF. The CDR3 region has the DNA TGCGCCAGCAGCCAAGGCGCAAGCTCCTACAATGAGCAGTTCTTC.